Presented here are 2 T cell receptor beta chains from one specimen sequenced in a study of PD-L1 blockade in urothelial cancer (dated 2017 in TCRdb). To prepare the library, the immunoSEQ multiplex PCR assay was applied. Sourced from immuneACCESS, this table was stored by TCRdb with only in-frame sequences that have V and J called. A share of the clones is absent; for the studies checked, an unresolved V gene accounts for under half, and the remainder has no known explanation. This sample gives roughly 51,000 clones in total; approximately 85% of them show up just once. The top ten clones comprise about 2% of the sample. The time point label, read with the paper, signifies: peripheral blood 6 weeks after treatment start. Sequencing used PBMCs, obtained around atezolizumab (anti-PD-L1) treatment. Every receptor here comes from a man in his forties or fifties with urothelial cancer.

V gene TRBV28 combines with J gene TRBJ2-5, with D perhaps matching TRBD2 (6 bases). TRBJ2-7 explains the end of the DNA better; the J call may be wrong. CDR3 length: 15 residues. Germline V gene sequence: CDR1 MDHEN, CDR2 SYDVKM. The CDR3: CASSQPRGFSYEQYF. CDR3 coding DNA: TGTGCCAGCAGCCAACCCCGGGGGTTTAGCTACGAGCAGTACTTC.

This clone was picked up a small number of times. The chain combines TRBV10-1 with TRBJ1-1; the match to TRBD1 covers 8 bases. CDR1 and CDR2 (germline): WNHNN, SYGVQD (reference sequence). Germline trimming cut 10 bases from V and 7 bases from J; bases unmatched to any gene: 5. The CDR3 loop spans 11 amino acids. This CDR3 reads CATRDRGEAFF. The DNA of the CDR3 is TGCGCCACCAGAGACAGGGGTGAAGCTTTCTTT.